This TCR beta chain comes out of a study of control samples from healthy donors and cancer patients. Only in-frame clones appear in the TCRdb table, and some are missing; sequencing was by immunoSEQ multiplex PCR. The sample has over 85,000 clones; around 92% are singletons. The germline gives CDR1 SEHNR, CDR2 FQNEAQ (reference sequence). V dropped 5 bases and J dropped 4 bases, with 15 bases sitting between them. The CDR3 is 14 residues long. Material for sequencing was blood. The TCR originated in a woman between 18 and 29 years old in good health. The chain is built from TRBV7-9 and TRBJ2-7, with D unclear. The CDR3 nucleotides are TGTGCCAGCAGCCACAGAGAGCGTGGATACGAGCAGTACTTC. This sequence encodes CASSHRERGYEQYF.